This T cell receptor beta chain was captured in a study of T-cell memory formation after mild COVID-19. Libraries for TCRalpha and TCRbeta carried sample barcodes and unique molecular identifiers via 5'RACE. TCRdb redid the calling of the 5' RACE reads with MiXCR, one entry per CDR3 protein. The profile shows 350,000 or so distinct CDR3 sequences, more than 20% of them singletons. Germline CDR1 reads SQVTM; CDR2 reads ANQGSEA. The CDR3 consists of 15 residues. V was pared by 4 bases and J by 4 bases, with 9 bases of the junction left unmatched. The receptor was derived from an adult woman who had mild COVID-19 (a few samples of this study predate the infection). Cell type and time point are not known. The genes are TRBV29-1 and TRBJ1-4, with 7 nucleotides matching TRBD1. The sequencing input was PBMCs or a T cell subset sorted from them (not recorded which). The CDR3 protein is CSVGRGTANNEKLFF. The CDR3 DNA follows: TGCAGCGTTGGCCGGGGGACAGCTAATAATGAAAAACTGTTTTTT.